This T cell receptor (beta chain) derives from a study of patients and donors after allogeneic stem cell transplantation. After removal of 2 bases from V and 5 bases from J, the junction contained 16 bases not matched to a gene. The CDR3 is 18 residues long. This clonotype occurred many times. One entry per CDR3 protein, called by TCRdb with MiXCR from the RT-PCR reads. The sample records about 960,000 distinct CDR3 sequences, roughly 18% being singletons. This chain links TRBV12-3 or TRBV12-4 with TRBJ2-3, with TRBD2 matching over 7 bases. This sequence originates from a human donor who was either an allogeneic HSCT recipient or a stem cell or donor lymphocyte infusion donor (not recorded which). It is not recorded whose cells these are; they may come from a transplant donor. Source material: blood, either unsorted or a sorted T cell fraction (not recorded which). CDR3 bases: TGTGCCAGCAGTTTATCGTACTCTGGCGGGAGATCCGGAGATACGCAGTATTTT. Protein: CASSLSYSGGRSGDTQYF.